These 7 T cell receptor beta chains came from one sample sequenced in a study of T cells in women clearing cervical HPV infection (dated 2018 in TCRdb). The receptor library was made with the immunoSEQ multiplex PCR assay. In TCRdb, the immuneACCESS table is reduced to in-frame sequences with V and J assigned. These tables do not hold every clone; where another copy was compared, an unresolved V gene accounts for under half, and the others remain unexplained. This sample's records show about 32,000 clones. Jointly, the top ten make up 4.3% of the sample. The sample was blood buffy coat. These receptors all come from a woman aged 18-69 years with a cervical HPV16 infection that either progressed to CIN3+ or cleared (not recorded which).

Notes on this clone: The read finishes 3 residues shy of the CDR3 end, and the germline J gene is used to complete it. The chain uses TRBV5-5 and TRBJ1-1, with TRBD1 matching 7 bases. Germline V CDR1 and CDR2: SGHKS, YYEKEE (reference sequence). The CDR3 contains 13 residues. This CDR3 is CASSWGTEETAFF. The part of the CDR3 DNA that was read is TGTGCCAGCAGCTGGGGGACAGAAGAGACA.

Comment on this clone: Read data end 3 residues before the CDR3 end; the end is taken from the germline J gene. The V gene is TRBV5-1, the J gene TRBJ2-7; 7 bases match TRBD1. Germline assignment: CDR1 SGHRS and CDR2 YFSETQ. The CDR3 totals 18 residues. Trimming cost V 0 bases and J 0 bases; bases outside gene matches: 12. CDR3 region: CASSLGRYQGQSSYEQYF. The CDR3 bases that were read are TGCGCCAGCAGCTTGGGGCGATACCAGGGACAGAGCTCCTACGAG.

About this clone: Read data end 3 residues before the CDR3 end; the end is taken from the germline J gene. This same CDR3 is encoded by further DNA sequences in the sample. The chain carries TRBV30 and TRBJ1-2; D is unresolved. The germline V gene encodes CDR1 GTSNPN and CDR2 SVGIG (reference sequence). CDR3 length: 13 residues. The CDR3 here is CAGVAGDRNEYTF. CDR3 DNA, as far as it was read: TGTGCCGGCGTAGCGGGAGATCGTAATGAA.

CDR3 protein: CSVVGRTNTGELFF. Incomplete CDR3 DNA: TGCAGCGTTGTTGGCAGGACAAACACCGGGGAG. The chain combines TRBV29-1 with TRBJ2-2; maybe TRBD1 (5 bases). The read ends 3 residues early relative to the CDR3; the germline J gene fills the gap. CDR1 and CDR2 (germline): SQVTM, ANQGSEA. Trimming cost V 4 bases and J 2 bases, with 11 bases left between them. The CDR3 totals 14 residues.

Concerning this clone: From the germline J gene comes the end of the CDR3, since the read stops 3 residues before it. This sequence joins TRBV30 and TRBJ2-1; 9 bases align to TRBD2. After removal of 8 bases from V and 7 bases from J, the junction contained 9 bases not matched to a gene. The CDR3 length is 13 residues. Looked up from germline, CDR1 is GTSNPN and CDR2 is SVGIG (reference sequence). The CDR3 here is CAGVAGDRNEQFF. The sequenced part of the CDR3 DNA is TGTGCCGGCGTAGCGGGAGATCGTAATGAG.

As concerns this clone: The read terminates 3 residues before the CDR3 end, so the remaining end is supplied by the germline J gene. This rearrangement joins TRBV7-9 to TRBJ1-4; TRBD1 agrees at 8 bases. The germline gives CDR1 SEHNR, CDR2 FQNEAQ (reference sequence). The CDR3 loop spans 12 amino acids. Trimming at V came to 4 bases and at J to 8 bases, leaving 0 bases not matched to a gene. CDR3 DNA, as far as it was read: TGTGCCAGCAGCTGGACAGGGGAAAAA. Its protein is CASSWTGEK. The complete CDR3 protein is CASSWTGEKLFF.

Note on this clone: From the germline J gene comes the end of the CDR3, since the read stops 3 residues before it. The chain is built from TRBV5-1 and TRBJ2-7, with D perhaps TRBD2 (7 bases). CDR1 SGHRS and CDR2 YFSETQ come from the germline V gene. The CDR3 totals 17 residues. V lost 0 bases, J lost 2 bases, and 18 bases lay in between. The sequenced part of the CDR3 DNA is TGCGCCAGCAGCTTGGCCATGGGGGGGGCGAGGACCTACGAG. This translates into CASSLAMGGARTYE. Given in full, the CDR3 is CASSLAMGGARTYEQYF.